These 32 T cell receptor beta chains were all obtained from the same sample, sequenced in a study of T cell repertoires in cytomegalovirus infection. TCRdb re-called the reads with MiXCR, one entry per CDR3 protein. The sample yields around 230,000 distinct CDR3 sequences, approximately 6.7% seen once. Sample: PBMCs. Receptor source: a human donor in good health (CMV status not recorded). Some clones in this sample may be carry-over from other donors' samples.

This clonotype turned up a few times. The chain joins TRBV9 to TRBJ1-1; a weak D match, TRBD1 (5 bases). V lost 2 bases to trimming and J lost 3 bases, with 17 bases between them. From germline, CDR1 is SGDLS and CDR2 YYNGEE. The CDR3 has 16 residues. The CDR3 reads CASSVASGTLYTEAFF. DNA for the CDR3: TGTGCCAGCAGCGTGGCCTCGGGGACGTTGTACACTGAAGCTTTCTTT.

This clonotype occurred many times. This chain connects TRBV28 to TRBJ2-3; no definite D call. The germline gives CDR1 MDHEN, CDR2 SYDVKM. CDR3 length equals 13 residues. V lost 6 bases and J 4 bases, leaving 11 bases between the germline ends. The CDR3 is CASRTPYSDTQYF. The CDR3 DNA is TGTGCCAGCAGGACTCCGTATTCAGATACGCAGTATTTT.

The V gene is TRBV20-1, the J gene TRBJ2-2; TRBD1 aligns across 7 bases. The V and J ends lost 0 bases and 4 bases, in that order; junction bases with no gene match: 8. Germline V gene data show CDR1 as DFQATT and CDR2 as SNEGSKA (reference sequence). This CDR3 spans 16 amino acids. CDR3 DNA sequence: TGCAGTGCTAGAGATTTGGGGACAGTTAGCACCGGGGAGCTGTTTTTT. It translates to CSARDLGTVSTGELFF.

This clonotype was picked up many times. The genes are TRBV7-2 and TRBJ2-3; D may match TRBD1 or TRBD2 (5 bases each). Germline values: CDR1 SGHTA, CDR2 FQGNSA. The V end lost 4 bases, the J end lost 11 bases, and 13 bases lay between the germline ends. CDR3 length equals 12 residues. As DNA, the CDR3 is TGTGCCAGCAGCTATGGGGACCCCTTGCAGTATTTT. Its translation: CASSYGDPLQYF.

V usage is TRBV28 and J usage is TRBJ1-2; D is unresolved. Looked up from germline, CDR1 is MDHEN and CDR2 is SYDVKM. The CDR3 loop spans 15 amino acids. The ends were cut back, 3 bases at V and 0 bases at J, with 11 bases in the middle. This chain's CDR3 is CASSFLDRANYGYTF. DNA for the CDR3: TGTGCCAGCAGTTTTTTGGACCGAGCTAACTATGGCTACACCTTC.

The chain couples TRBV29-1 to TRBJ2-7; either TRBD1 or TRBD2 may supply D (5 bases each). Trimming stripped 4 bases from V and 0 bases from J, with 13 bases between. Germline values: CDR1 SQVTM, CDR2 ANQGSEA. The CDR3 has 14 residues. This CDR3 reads CSVARTLDSYEQYF. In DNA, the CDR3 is TGCAGCGTTGCCAGGACACTAGACTCCTACGAGCAGTACTTC.

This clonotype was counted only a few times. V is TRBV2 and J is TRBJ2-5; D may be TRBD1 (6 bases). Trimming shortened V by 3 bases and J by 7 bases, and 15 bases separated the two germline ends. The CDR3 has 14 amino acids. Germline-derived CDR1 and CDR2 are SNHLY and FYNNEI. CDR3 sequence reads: CASSDVAGAGTQYF. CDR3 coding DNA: TGTGCCAGCAGTGACGTCGCAGGGGCAGGGACCCAGTACTTC. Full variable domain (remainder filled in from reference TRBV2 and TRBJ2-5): EPEVTQTPSHQVTQMGQEVILRCVPISNHLYFYWYRQILGQKVEFLVSFYNNEISEKSEIFDDQFSVERPDGSNFTLKIRSTKLEDSAMYFCASSDVAGAGTQYFGPGTRLLVL.

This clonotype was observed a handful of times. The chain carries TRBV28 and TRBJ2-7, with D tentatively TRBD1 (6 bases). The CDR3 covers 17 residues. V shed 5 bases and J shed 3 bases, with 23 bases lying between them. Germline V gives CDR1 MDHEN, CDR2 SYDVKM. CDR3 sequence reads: CASSTGLLRGHHYEQYF. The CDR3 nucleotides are TGTGCCAGCAGTACCGGCCTTCTCAGGGGCCACCACTACGAGCAGTACTTC.

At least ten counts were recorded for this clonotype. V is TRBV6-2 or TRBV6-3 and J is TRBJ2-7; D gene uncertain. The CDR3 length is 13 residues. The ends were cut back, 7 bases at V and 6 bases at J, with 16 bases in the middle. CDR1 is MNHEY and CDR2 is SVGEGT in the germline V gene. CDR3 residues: CASTPWKIGEQYF. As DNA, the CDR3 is TGTGCCAGCACCCCATGGAAAATCGGCGAGCAGTACTTC.

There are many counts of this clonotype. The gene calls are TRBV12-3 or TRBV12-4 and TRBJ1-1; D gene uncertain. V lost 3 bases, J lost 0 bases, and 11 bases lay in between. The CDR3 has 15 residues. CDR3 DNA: TGTGCCAGCAGTTTTGGTAACGGTTTGAACACTGAAGCTTTCTTT. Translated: CASSFGNGLNTEAFF.

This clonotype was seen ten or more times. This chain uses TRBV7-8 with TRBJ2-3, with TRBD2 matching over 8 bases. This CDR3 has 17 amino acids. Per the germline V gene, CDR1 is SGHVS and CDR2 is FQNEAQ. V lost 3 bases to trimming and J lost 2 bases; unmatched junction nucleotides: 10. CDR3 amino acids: CASSLSSGGPFTDTQYF. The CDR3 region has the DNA TGTGCCAGCAGCTTGAGCAGCGGGGGCCCTTTCACAGATACGCAGTATTTT.

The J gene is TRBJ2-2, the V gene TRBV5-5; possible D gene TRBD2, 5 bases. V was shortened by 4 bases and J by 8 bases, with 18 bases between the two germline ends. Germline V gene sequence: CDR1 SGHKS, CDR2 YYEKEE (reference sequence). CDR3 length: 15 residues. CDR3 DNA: TGTGCCAGCAGCATAGTCGAAAAGGGAGCTGGGGAGCTGTTTTTT. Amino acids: CASSIVEKGAGELFF.

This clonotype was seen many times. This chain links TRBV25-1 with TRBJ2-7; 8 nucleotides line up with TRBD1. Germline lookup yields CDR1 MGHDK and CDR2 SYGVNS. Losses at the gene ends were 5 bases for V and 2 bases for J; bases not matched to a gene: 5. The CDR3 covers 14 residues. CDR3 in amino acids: CASSSNRGAYEQYF. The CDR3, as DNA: TGTGCCAGCAGTTCGAACAGGGGGGCCTACGAGCAGTACTTC.

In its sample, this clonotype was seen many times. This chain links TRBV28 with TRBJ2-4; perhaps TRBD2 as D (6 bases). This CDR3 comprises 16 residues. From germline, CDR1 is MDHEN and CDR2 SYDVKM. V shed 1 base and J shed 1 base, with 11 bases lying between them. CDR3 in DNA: TGTGCCAGCAGTTTATTTGGTGGGGGGGCCAAAAACATTCAGTACTTC. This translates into CASSLFGGGAKNIQYF.

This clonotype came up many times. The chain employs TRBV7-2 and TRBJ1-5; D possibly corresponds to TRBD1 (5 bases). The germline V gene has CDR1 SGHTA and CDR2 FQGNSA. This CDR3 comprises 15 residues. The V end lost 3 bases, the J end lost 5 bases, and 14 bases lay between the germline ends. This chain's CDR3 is CASSFKGQGDQPQHF. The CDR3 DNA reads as TGTGCCAGCAGCTTTAAGGGGCAGGGTGATCAGCCCCAGCATTTT.

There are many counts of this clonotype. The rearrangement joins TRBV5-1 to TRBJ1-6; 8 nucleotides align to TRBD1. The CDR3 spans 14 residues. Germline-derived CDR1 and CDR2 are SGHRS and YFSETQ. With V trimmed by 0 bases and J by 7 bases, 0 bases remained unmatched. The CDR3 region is CASSLDRGNSPLHF. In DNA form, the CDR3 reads TGCGCCAGCAGCTTGGACAGGGGGAATTCACCCCTCCACTTT.

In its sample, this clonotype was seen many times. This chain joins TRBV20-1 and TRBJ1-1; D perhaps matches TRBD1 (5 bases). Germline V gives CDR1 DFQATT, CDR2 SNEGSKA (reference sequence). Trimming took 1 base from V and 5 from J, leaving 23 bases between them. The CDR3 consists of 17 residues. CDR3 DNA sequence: TGCAGTGCTAGAGGCAGCGCAGGGCCCGTGTTCCCGACTGAAGCTTTCTTT. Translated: CSARGSAGPVFPTEAFF.

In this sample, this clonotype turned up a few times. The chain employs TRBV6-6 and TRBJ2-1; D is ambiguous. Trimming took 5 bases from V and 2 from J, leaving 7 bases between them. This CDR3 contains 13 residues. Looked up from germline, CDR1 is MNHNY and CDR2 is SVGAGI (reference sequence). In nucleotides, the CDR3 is TGTGCCAGCAGTGGCAGTACCTACAATGAGCAGTTCTTC. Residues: CASSGSTYNEQFF.

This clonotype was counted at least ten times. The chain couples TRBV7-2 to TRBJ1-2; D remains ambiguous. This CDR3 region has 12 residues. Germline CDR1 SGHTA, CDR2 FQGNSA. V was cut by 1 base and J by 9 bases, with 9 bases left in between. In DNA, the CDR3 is TGTGCCAGCAGCTTAGTCCCCTCAAGCTACACCTTC. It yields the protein CASSLVPSSYTF.

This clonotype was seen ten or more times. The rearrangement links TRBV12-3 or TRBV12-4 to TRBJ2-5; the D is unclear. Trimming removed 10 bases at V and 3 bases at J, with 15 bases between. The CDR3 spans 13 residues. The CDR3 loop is CATRTGGKETQYF. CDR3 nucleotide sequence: TGTGCCACCCGCACTGGCGGTAAAGAGACCCAGTACTTC.

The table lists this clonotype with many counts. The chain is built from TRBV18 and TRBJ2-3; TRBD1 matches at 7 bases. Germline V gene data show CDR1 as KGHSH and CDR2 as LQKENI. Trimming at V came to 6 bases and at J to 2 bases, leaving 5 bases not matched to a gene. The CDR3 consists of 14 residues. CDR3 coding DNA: TGTGCCAGCTCGGGACAGATTAACACAGATACGCAGTATTTT. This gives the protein CASSGQINTDTQYF.

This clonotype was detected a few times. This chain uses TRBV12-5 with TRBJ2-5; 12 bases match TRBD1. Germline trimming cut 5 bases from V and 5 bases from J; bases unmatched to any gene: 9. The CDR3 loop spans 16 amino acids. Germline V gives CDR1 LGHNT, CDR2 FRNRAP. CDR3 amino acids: CASGPGTGGREETQYF. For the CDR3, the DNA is TGTGCTAGTGGTCCCGGGACAGGGGGCCGAGAGGAGACCCAGTACTTC.

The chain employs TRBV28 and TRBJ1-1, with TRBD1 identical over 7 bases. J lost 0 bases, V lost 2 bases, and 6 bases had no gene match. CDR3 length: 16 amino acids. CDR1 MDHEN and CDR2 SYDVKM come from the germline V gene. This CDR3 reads CASSLAGGTVNTEAFF. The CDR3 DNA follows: TGTGCCAGCAGTTTAGCGGGTGGGACAGTGAACACTGAAGCTTTCTTT.

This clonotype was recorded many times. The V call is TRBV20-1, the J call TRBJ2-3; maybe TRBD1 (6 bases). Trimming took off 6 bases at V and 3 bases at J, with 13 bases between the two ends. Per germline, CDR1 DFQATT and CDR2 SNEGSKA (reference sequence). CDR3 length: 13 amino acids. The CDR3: CSASGGSTDTQYF. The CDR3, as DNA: TGCAGTGCCTCTGGGGGCTCAACAGATACGCAGTATTTT.

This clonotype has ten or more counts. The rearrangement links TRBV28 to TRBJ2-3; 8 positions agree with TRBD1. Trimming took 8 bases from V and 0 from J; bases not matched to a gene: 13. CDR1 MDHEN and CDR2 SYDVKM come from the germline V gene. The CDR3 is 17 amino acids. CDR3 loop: CASHTLTGTGSTDTQYF. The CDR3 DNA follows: TGTGCCAGCCATACTCTGACCGGGACAGGTAGCACAGATACGCAGTATTTT.

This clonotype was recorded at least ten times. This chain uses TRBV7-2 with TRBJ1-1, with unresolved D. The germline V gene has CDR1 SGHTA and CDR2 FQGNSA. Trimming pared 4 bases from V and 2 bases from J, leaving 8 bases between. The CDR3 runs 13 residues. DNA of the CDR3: TGTGCCAGCAGCTCGGACCCTAACACTGAAGCTTTCTTT. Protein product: CASSSDPNTEAFF.

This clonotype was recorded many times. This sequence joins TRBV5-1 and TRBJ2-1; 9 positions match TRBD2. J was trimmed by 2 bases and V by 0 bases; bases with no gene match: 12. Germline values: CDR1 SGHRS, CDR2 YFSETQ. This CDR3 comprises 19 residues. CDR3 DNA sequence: TGCGCCAGCAGCTTGGAGGGGGCTAGCGGGGTCAAGCCCTACAATGAGCAGTTCTTC. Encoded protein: CASSLEGASGVKPYNEQFF.

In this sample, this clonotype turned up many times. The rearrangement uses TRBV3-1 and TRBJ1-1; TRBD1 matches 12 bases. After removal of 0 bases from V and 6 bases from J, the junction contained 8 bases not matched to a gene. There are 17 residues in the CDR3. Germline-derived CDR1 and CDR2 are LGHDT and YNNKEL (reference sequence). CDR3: CASSQDGTGGAWAEAFF. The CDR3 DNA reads TGTGCCAGCAGCCAAGATGGGACAGGGGGCGCCTGGGCTGAAGCTTTCTTT.

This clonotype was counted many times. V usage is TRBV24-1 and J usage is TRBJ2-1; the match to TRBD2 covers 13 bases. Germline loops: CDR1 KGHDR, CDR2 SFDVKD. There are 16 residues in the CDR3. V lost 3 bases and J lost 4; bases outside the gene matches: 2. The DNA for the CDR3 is TGTGCCACCAGTGATCCGGGACTAGCGGGGTACAATGAGCAGTTCTTC. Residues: CATSDPGLAGYNEQFF.

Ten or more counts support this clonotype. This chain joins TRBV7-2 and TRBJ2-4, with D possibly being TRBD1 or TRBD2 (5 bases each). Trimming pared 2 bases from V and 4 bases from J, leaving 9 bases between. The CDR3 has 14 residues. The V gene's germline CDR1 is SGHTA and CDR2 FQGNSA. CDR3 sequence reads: CASSLQGVKNIQYF. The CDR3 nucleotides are TGTGCCAGCAGCTTACAGGGAGTGAAAAACATTCAGTACTTC.

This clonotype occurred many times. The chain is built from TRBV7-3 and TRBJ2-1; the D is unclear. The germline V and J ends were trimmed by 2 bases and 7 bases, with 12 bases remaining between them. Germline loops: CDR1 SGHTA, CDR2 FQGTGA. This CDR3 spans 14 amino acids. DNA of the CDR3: TGTGCCAGCAGCTTAGTAAGACTCGGGAATGAGCAGTTCTTC. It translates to CASSLVRLGNEQFF.

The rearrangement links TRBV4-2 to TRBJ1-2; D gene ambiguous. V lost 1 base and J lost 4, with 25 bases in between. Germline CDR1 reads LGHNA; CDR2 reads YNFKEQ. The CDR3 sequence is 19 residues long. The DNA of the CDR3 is TGTGCCAGCAGCCAAGTGACTTCGAGACCTTCGGTTGGGTTCTATGGCTACACCTTC. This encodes CASSQVTSRPSVGFYGYTF.